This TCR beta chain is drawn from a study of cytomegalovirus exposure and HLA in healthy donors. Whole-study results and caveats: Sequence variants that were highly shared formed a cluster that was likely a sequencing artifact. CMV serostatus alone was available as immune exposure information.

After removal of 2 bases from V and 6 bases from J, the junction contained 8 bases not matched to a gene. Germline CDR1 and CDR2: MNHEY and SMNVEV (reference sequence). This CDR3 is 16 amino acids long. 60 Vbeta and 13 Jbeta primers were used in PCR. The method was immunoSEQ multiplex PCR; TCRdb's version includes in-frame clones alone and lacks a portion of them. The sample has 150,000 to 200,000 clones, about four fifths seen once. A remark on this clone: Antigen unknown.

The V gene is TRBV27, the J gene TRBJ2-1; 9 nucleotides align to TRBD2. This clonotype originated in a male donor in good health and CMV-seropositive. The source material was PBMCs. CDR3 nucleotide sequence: TGTGCCAGCAGTTTACTTAGCGGGAGACGGAGCAATGAGCAGTTCTTC. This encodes CASSLLSGRRSNEQFF.